One and the same sample provided the 26 T cell receptor beta chains below, sequenced in a study of Graves' ophthalmopathy and Graves' hyperthyroidism. Researchers took RNA transcripts and amplified TCR beta CDR3 regions from them. The first-round RT-PCR employed HTBI primers together with the Qiagen OneStep RT-PCR kit. A multiplex PCR was then performed as the second round. MiXCR was run by TCRdb on the multiplex PCR reads, yielding one entry per CDR3 protein. The table has approximately 500,000 distinct CDR3 sequences, roughly 14% seen once; the top ten hold around 9.8%. The source material was blood. These receptors all come from a woman in her thirties with Graves' ophthalmopathy.

This clonotype occurred a few times. The chain links TRBV28 to TRBJ2-2; 10 bases fit TRBD2. CDR1 and CDR2 (germline): MDHEN, SYDVKM. The junction had 7 bases not matched to a gene; V was cut back by 10 bases and J by 5 bases. The CDR3 has 14 amino acids. The CDR3 nucleotides read TGTGCCACCCTGACTAGCGGGTGGACCGGGGAGCTGTTTTTT. The encoded protein is CATLTSGWTGELFF. The entire variable domain, with the rest obtained from reference TRBV28 and TRBJ2-2, is as follows: DVKVTQSSRYLVKRTGEKVFLECVQDMDHENMFWYRQDPGLGLRLIYFSYDVKMKEKGDIPEGYSVSREKKERFSLILESASTNQTSMYLCATLTSGWTGELFFGEGSRLTVL.

In this sample, this clonotype turned up many times. The chain combines TRBV25-1 with TRBJ1-1, with a possible D match to TRBD1 (6 bases). V shed 2 bases and J shed 0 bases, with 10 bases lying between them. The germline CDR1 and CDR2 sequences are MGHDK and SYGVNS. The CDR3 has 15 amino acids. The CDR3 is CASSERGTVNTEAFF. The CDR3 nucleotides read TGTGCCAGCAGTGAAAGGGGGACGGTGAACACTGAAGCTTTCTTT.

This clonotype has at least ten counts. The chain links TRBV5-1 to TRBJ1-1; D not certain. V was clipped by 4 bases and J by 5 bases, with 12 bases between them. The CDR3 has 13 residues. CDR1 and CDR2 from the germline V gene are SGHRS and YFSETQ. The CDR3 DNA reads as TGCGCCAGCAGCCAGACCGGGGAGACTGAAGCTTTCTTT. Translated, it gives CASSQTGETEAFF. Drawing the rest from reference TRBV5-1 and TRBJ1-1, the complete variable domain is KAGVTQTPRYLIKTRGQQVTLSCSPISGHRSVSWYQQTPGQGLQFLFEYFSETQRNKGNFPGRFSGRQFSNSRSEMNVSTLELGDSALYLCASSQTGETEAFFGQGTRLTVV.

This clonotype was picked up many times. J is TRBJ2-7 and V is TRBV7-9; D possibly corresponds to TRBD2 (6 bases). Between the trimmed V and J ends, which lost 7 bases and 6 bases, there was a span of 13 bases. The CDR3 is made up of 12 amino acids. Germline V lookup: CDR1 SEHNR, CDR2 FQNEAQ (reference sequence). DNA of the CDR3: TGTGCCAGCACCCCTTTGGGGGGCGAGCAGTACTTC. Translation: CASTPLGGEQYF.

The sample holds many counts of this clonotype. The chain joins TRBV7-3 to TRBJ1-1, with 8 bases fitting TRBD1. Germline V gene data show CDR1 as SGHTA and CDR2 as FQGTGA. The CDR3 covers 12 residues. The trim removed 8 bases at V and 7 bases at J, leaving 6 bases unmatched. CDR3 protein: CASGYGTGEAFF. Written as DNA, the CDR3 is TGTGCCAGCGGTTACGGGACAGGTGAAGCTTTCTTT.

This clonotype was seen ten or more times. J is TRBJ2-7 and V is TRBV7-9; possibly TRBD1 for D (6 bases). The length of the CDR3 is 12 residues. Germline CDR1 reads SEHNR; CDR2 reads FQNEAQ (reference sequence). V gave up 3 bases and J gave up 8 bases, with 11 bases separating them. CDR3 nucleotides: TGTGCCAGCAGCTTCGGGACACCGAAGCAGTACTTC. This codes for CASSFGTPKQYF.

This clonotype was seen ten or more times. This chain connects TRBV7-9 to TRBJ2-5, with TRBD1 as a possible D gene (5 bases). CDR1 is SEHNR and CDR2 is FQNEAQ in the germline V gene (reference sequence). The CDR3 totals 14 residues. The germline V and J ends were trimmed by 1 base and 1 base, with 7 bases remaining between them. Here the CDR3 reads CASSLVDSQETQYF. For the CDR3, the DNA is TGTGCCAGCAGCTTAGTAGACAGCCAAGAGACCCAGTACTTC. The variable domain in full, with the rest retrieved from reference TRBV7-9 and TRBJ2-5, is DTGVSQNPRHKITKRGQNVTFRCDPISEHNRLYWYRQTLGQGPEFLTYFQNEAQLEKSRLLSDRFSAERPKGSFSTLEIQRTEQGDSAMYLCASSLVDSQETQYFGPGTRLLVL.

Concerning this clonotype: A much more abundant neighbour one base away suggests this may be a read error. This CDR3 reads CASAGEMNTGAFF. CDR3 DNA sequence: TGTGCCAGCGCGGGGGAGATGAACACTGGAGCTTTCTTT. The gene calls are TRBV12-3 or TRBV12-4 and TRBJ1-1; the D gene is possibly TRBD1 (5 bases). This CDR3 region has 13 residues.

This clonotype was observed many times. J is TRBJ1-1 and V is TRBV5-1; D unresolved. The V end was cut by 5 bases, the J end by 0 bases, with 11 bases between. The germline V gene encodes CDR1 SGHRS and CDR2 YFSETQ. The CDR3 is 14 amino acids. The CDR3 spells CASRRDLMNTEAFF. For the CDR3, the DNA is TGCGCCAGCAGGAGGGATTTGATGAACACTGAAGCTTTCTTT.

This clonotype was observed many times. The chain carries TRBV6-5 and TRBJ1-5, with unresolved D. Germline V gene sequence: CDR1 MNHEY, CDR2 SVGAGI. Trimming removed 4 bases at V and 2 bases at J, with 6 bases between. The CDR3 runs 13 residues. The CDR3 DNA reads TGTGCCAGCAGTTCCCAAGGCAATCAGCCCCAGCATTTT. Protein: CASSSQGNQPQHF.

The chain couples TRBV28 to TRBJ2-7, with D uncertain. This CDR3 has 18 residues. Per the germline V gene, CDR1 is MDHEN and CDR2 is SYDVKM. V gave up 3 bases and J gave up 0 bases, with 21 bases separating them. For the CDR3, the DNA is TGTGCCAGCAGTTTCACCCGAGCAAGGTTGGGCAGCTCCTACGAGCAGTACTTC. It codes for CASSFTRARLGSSYEQYF.

This clonotype has at least ten counts. The chain employs TRBV15 and TRBJ2-2, with D tentatively TRBD1 (6 bases). Trimming shortened V by 2 bases and J by 3 bases, and 16 bases separated the two germline ends. Germline V CDR1 and CDR2: LNHNV, YYDKDF (reference sequence). CDR3 length: 17 residues. The CDR3 here is CATSRLRRGGDTGELFF. As DNA, the CDR3 is TGTGCCACCAGCAGACTCCGGCGAGGGGGAGACACCGGGGAGCTGTTTTTT.

This clonotype was recorded many times. The chain is built from TRBV29-1 and TRBJ1-1, with a weak D call TRBD1 (6 bases). Per germline, CDR1 SQVTM and CDR2 ANQGSEA. V was shortened by 6 bases and J by 7 bases, with 15 bases between the two germline ends. CDR3 length: 12 amino acids. The CDR3 DNA sequence: TGCAGCGTCGGCCCACAGGGACTTGAAGCTTTCTTT. Its translation is CSVGPQGLEAFF.

The chain recombines TRBV11-2 with TRBJ2-5; D is perhaps TRBD2 (7 bases). The ends were cut back, 2 bases at V and 4 bases at J, with 11 bases in the middle. In germline, CDR1 is SGHAT, CDR2 FQNNGV. CDR3 length: 14 amino acids. CDR3 amino acids: CASSLHREGETQYF. The CDR3, as DNA: TGTGCCAGCAGCTTACACAGGGAGGGAGAGACCCAGTACTTC.

The table lists this clonotype with many counts. In DNA form, the CDR3 reads TGTGCCAGCAGTTACGGACAGGGCCACACTGAAGCTTTCTTT. Protein product: CASSYGQGHTEAFF. The chain carries TRBV6-5 and TRBJ1-1; 8 bases line up with TRBD1. This CDR3 contains 14 residues. Germline trimming cut 2 bases from V and 3 bases from J; bases unmatched to any gene: 2. Germline-derived CDR1 and CDR2 are MNHEY and SVGAGI.

The chain has TRBV19 and TRBJ1-2; D uncertain. The CDR3 is 15 amino acids. Germline loops: CDR1 LNHDA, CDR2 SQIVND (reference sequence). V was cut by 5 bases and J by 5 bases, with 18 bases left in between. The CDR3: CASSSTRTFPYGYTF. The CDR3 nucleotides are TGTGCCAGTAGTTCCACGCGGACTTTTCCTTATGGCTACACCTTC.

This clonotype appeared many times. The chain employs TRBV2 and TRBJ2-7; the match to TRBD1 covers 11 bases. There are 15 residues in the CDR3. Germline lookup yields CDR1 SNHLY and CDR2 FYNNEI. Trimming took 4 bases from V and 2 from J; bases not matched to a gene: 4. CDR3 sequence: CASSVGDRGTYEQYF. Here the CDR3 DNA reads TGTGCCAGCAGTGTAGGGGACAGGGGGACCTACGAGCAGTACTTC. Full variable domain (remainder filled in from reference TRBV2 and TRBJ2-7): EPEVTQTPSHQVTQMGQEVILRCVPISNHLYFYWYRQILGQKVEFLVSFYNNEISEKSEIFDDQFSVERPDGSNFTLKIRSTKLEDSAMYFCASSVGDRGTYEQYFGPGTRLTVT.

This clonotype showed up many times. The chain is built from TRBV27 and TRBJ2-5, with 10 bases that match TRBD2. Germline assignment: CDR1 MNHEY and CDR2 SMNVEV (reference sequence). The CDR3 covers 14 residues. V shed 6 bases, J shed 5 bases, and the junction held 6 bases outside the gene matches. The CDR3 here is CASRPGLAFETQYF. DNA of the CDR3: TGTGCCAGCAGGCCGGGACTAGCGTTTGAGACCCAGTACTTC.

This clonotype has a count of ten or more. The chain joins TRBV20-1 to TRBJ2-7, with 7 bases lining up with TRBD1. This CDR3 is built from 16 residues. With 0 bases clipped from V and 0 bases from J, the junction kept 8 bases outside the gene matches. CDR1 and CDR2 (germline): DFQATT, SNEGSKA (reference sequence). CDR3 DNA sequence: TGCAGTGCTAGAGATCGGGTCAGGGGGATCTCCTACGAGCAGTACTTC. It is translated as CSARDRVRGISYEQYF.

This clonotype was counted a few times. The chain uses TRBV24-1 and TRBJ2-3, with 7 bases matching TRBD2. The CDR3 covers 14 residues. Germline trimming cut 5 bases from V and 0 bases from J; bases unmatched to any gene: 1. Germline V gene lookup returns CDR1 KGHDR and CDR2 SFDVKD. The CDR3 nucleotides are TGTGCCACCAGTGTTAGCGGGAGCACAGATACGCAGTATTTT. It translates to CATSVSGSTDTQYF.

There are many counts of this clonotype. This chain joins TRBV28 and TRBJ1-1; 9 nucleotides align to TRBD1. V dropped 6 bases and J dropped 1; count of bases not matched to a gene: 9. The CDR3 runs to 16 residues. Germline V gene lookup returns CDR1 MDHEN and CDR2 SYDVKM. The CDR3 nucleotides read TGTGCCAGCAGGGATACAGGGGGCGCGGGGAACACTGAAGCTTTCTTT. Translated: CASRDTGGAGNTEAFF.

This clonotype was picked up many times. The chain employs TRBV4-2 and TRBJ2-7, with 10 bases aligning to TRBD2. Looked up from germline, CDR1 is LGHNA and CDR2 is YNFKEQ. This CDR3 region has 17 residues. V was clipped by 5 bases and J by 2 bases; unmatched bases: 12. CDR3 region: CASSGARLAGAPYEQYF. In DNA, the CDR3 is TGTGCCAGCAGCGGTGCTCGGCTAGCGGGGGCCCCCTACGAGCAGTACTTC.

In its sample, this clonotype was seen many times. This chain uses TRBV11-1 with TRBJ2-5; 9 bases line up with TRBD2. CDR1 and CDR2 (germline): SGHAT, FQDESV (reference sequence). The CDR3 sequence is 18 residues long. V lost 4 bases to trimming and J lost 1 base; unmatched junction nucleotides: 13. The CDR3 region is CASSSPSGAAAAQETQYF. Written as DNA, the CDR3 is TGTGCCAGCAGCTCCCCTAGCGGGGCGGCCGCGGCCCAAGAGACCCAGTACTTC.

This clonotype has a count of ten or more. In DNA, the CDR3 is TGTGCCAGCACAAGTCATAGCTCCTACGAGCAGTACTTC. Amino acid sequence: CASTSHSSYEQYF. The gene calls are TRBV6-5 and TRBJ2-7; unclear D gene. V lost 7 bases, J lost 0 bases, and 10 bases lay in between. Per the germline V gene, CDR1 is MNHEY and CDR2 is SVGAGI. The CDR3 has 13 residues.

This clonotype was counted many times. The rearrangement links TRBV24-1 to TRBJ2-4; D gene uncertain. Germline V CDR1 and CDR2: KGHDR, SFDVKD. Deletions cut 3 bases from V and 9 bases from J, with 11 bases between. The CDR3 extends over 13 amino acids. CDR3 region: CATSDPNWGIQYF. The CDR3, as DNA: TGTGCCACCAGTGATCCCAACTGGGGCATTCAGTACTTC.

The V gene is TRBV3-1, the J gene TRBJ2-2, with a possible D match to TRBD2 (5 bases). Germline V gene lookup returns CDR1 LGHDT and CDR2 YNNKEL (reference sequence). V lost 4 bases and J 4 bases, leaving 16 bases between the germline ends. CDR3 length: 16 amino acids. In DNA form, the CDR3 reads TGTGCCAGCAGCCCGGCACCGAGGGCCCGCACCGGGGAGCTGTTTTTT. This encodes CASSPAPRARTGELFF.